The sequence of this T cell receptor beta chain was determined in a study of regulatory T cells in long-lasting Graves disease (dated by TCRdb to the early 2020s). Regarding the complete study: Patients with newly diagnosed Graves' disease had been on antithyroid drugs for under 3 months. Peripheral blood TCR sequencing and RNA sequencing compared persistent Graves' disease patients with newly diagnosed Graves' disease patients. The study took place in China and was registered as a clinical trial. A total of around 35 samples were covered by TCR sequencing, comprising roughly 13 persistent and approximately 20 newly diagnosed Graves' disease patients. Overall study results and their limits: Only the TCR beta chain was sequenced and analyzed. Persistent patients shared more public clonotypes among themselves (approximately 2,500) than newly diagnosed patients did (about 900). Persistent disease showed preferential use of TRBV28, TRBJ1-2 and TRBJ2-5, whereas newly diagnosed disease favored TRBV20-1 and TRBJ2-1. The authors noted that the small sample size was a limitation that may lower accuracy. Persistent Graves' disease patients showed lower TCR Shannon entropy and fewer highly expanded clones than newly diagnosed patients, suggesting clonal expansion. Because the primary lesion, thyroid tissue, could not be accessed, the study looked at peripheral blood alone.

The method was multiplex PCR. Sequencer: Illumina HiSeq 4000. To build TCR beta libraries, CDR3 regions were amplified by Arm-PCR using iRepertoire HTBI primers. PCR products were gel purified before sequencing. The source study handled its data this way. Gene usage analysis of CDR3 amino acid clonotypes used the 62 TRBV and fewer than 15 TRBJ segments found across samples. COPE and FqMerger were used to merge filtered high-quality paired reads into contigs. Contigs were aligned with BLAST to IMGT TRBV, TRBD and TRBJ reference genes, and CDR3 was defined per IMGT. Any clonotype with a frequency above 0.1% was classified as a highly expanded clone. Shannon entropy served as the measure of repertoire diversity, while the Gini coefficient captured V-J evenness. Public clonotypes were defined as clonotypes shared by more than one individual. TCRdb handled the public reads itself, with Q25 trimming in fastp and clone calling in MiXCR, and kept productive beta chains. For every CDR3 protein sequence, its rows merge into one entry that carries the most common genes and DNA. The V and J calls shown here were made by TCRdb, not taken from the authors' results. Recorded for this sample are some 330,000 distinct CDR3 sequences; approximately 12% of them occurred a single time. In total, the top ten clones hold over 15% of the sample.

This clonotype was found many times. Its binding antigen is unknown. The sample holds no much larger clone one base away, and base qualities are not on file. Taken with the paper, the label for time point translates to: newly diagnosed GD, antithyroid drugs for less than 3 months. For both TCR sequencing and RNA sequencing, RNA was extracted from PBMCs in TRIzol. The diagnosis of Graves' disease followed American Thyroid Association guidelines. Patients were recruited from an endocrinology department in Xi'an, China. Each patient gave roughly 10 milliliters of peripheral blood, collected in an EDTA anticoagulant tube. PBMCs were isolated by Ficoll Paque Plus density gradient separation without further T cell sorting. RNA quality was checked with an Agilent 2100 Bioanalyzer and agarose gel, and concentration with a NanoDrop 2000. The CDR3 starts with the cysteine, ends with the phenylalanine, and has 17 residues. Of all the DNA, just the CDR3 is kept, 51 bases in frame from base 1. The junction shows trimming of 7 bases on V and 2 bases on J, and the gene matches do not reach 13 bases of it. Per the germline V gene, MNHEY is the CDR1 and SVGEGT is the CDR2.

These data were likewise used in another study, on T cells in Graves' hyperthyroidism and ophthalmopathy. As the second publication notes: Stable Graves' hyperthyroidism was defined as no progression to ophthalmopathy during 18 months of follow-up. Hyperthyroidism patients were newly diagnosed, with disease duration under 2 months, and aged 18 to 65 years. The study excluded patients with uncontrolled infections, other autoimmune diseases, pregnancy or lactation. Clinical symptoms, serum thyroxine and TRAb, thyroid ultrasound, and orbital computed tomography formed the basis for the diagnoses. The TCR CDR3 was subjected to a first round of RT-PCR using the HTBI primer set and the Qiagen OneStep RT-PCR kit. Most expanded thyroid clonotypes (frequency above 0.001) were also found in blood, which suggests that blood repertoires may mirror thyroid immune responses. A 13 V-J signature model separated ophthalmopathy from stable hyperthyroidism, with around 88% sensitivity and 81% to 82% specificity in cross-validation and 80%/75% in testing. During validation, the model predicted progression to ophthalmopathy a median of roughly 7.1 months ahead of onset, with roughly 65% sensitivity and roughly 72% specificity. To identify distinguishing TCR V-J signatures, a discovery cohort of about 100 patients was used, comprising 43 with Graves' ophthalmopathy and under 60 with stable Graves' hyperthyroidism. An independent validation cohort of under 20 hyperthyroidism patients and 17 patients who later progressed to ophthalmopathy tested prospective prediction of ophthalmopathy. The 90 or so discovery patients were randomly split 7:3 into training and test sets. In more than 5 Graves' hyperthyroidism patients, the study also compared T-cell repertoires from thyroid tissue with T-cell repertoires from blood. After blood sampling, hyperthyroidism patients were treated with methimazole at a starting dose of 30 mg daily, and ophthalmopathy patients were treated with high-dose intravenous methylprednisolone. The libraries were constructed in a second round of multiplex PCR and then size-selected and purified. Sequencing of the libraries was done on an Illumina HiSeq2000 using paired-end 100 bp reads. SOAPnuke was used to process the raw data, throwing out any read that contained adapters or uncalled bases, had a mean Phred below 15, or lacked an exact constant-primer or identifier match. COPE v1.2.5 was used to merge the high-quality paired reads, and each unique nucleotide sequence was defined as a clonotype. MiTCR v1.1 was used to align clonotypes to the IMGT TRBV, TRBD and TRBJ reference segments. The analysis included only V-J combinations with a frequency above 0.0001, which together covered 99% to 99.2% of the repertoires. The TCS score was defined as F50 (clonal expansion) divided by E x V (chaos), with BLOSUM62-based TCRdist calculated between CDR3 peptides within each V-J. Welch's t-statistics and random forest reduced approximately 520 V-J features to about 13, which were used in a naive Bayes classifier (R e1071). Sample size was not statistically predetermined, and investigators were not blinded to group allocation. The paper describes TCR Vbeta CDR3 sequencing of around 140 peripheral blood samples, made up of 43 ophthalmopathy patients, 70 to 75 hyperthyroidism patients and some 17 progressor patients.

The TCR comes from a young woman with Graves disease. Donor details come from another sample of the same person, matched by shared clones. Here the chain combines TRBV6-2 or TRBV6-3 and TRBJ1-5; TRBD1 aligns with 8 central bases. The sequences come from peripheral blood mononuclear cells (PBMCs), collected at new diagnosis, from a patient treated with antithyroid drugs. The DNA sequence is given as TGTGCCAGCAAGGGGGGCGTAACAGGGGGGGGCAATCAGCCCCAGCATTTT. This encodes CASKGGVTGGGNQPQHF.